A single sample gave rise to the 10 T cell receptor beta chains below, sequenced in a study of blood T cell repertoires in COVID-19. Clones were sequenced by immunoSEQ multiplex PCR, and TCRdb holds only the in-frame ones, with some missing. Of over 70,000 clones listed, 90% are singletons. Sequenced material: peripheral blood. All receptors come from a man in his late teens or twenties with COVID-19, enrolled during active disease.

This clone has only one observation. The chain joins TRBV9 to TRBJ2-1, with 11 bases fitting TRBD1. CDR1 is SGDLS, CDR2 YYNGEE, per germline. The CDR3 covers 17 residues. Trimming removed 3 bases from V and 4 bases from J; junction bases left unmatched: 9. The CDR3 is CASSDPVGQGGYNEQFF. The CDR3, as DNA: TGTGCCAGCAGCGACCCTGTGGGACAGGGGGGTTACAATGAGCAGTTCTTC.

CDR3 coding DNA: TGCGCCAGCAGCCAAGATCCCTTGAACCGGGGGTACGAGCAGTACTTC. It translates to CASSQDPLNRGYEQYF. The V gene is TRBV4-3, the J gene TRBJ2-7; D might be TRBD2 (6 bases). V lost 0 bases to trimming and J lost 4 bases, with 16 bases between them. Germline assignment: CDR1 LGHNA and CDR2 YSLEER. The length of the CDR3 is 16 residues.

For the CDR3, the DNA is TGCAGTGCCGCGGAGAACACTGAAGCTTTCTTT. Protein product: CSAAENTEAFF. This chain joins TRBV20-1 and TRBJ1-1; D unresolved. The germline V gene encodes CDR1 DFQATT and CDR2 SNEGSKA (reference sequence). The V gene lost 6 bases and the J gene lost 1 base, with 6 bases spanning the gap. CDR3 length: 11 residues.

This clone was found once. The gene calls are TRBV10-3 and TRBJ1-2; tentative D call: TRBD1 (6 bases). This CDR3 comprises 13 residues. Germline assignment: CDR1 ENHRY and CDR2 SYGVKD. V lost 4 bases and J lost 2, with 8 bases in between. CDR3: CAISADRNYGYTF. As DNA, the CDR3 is TGTGCCATCAGTGCCGACAGGAACTATGGCTACACCTTC.

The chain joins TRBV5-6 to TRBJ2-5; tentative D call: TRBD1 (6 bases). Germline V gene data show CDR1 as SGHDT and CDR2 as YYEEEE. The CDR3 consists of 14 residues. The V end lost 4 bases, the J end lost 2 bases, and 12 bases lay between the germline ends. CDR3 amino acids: CASSHGQIQETQYF. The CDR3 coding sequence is TGTGCCAGCAGCCACGGACAGATACAAGAGACCCAGTACTTC.

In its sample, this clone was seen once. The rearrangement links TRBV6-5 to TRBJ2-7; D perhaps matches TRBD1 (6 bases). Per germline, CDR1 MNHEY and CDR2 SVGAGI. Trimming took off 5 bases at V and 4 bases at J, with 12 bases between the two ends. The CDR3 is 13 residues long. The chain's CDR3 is CASSTGHSYEQYF. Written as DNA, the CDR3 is TGTGCCAGCAGTACGGGACATTCTTACGAGCAGTACTTC.

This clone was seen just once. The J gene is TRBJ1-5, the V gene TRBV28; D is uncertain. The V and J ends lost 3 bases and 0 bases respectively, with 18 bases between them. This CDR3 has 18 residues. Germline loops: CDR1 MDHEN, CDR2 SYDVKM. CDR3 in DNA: TGTGCCAGCAGTTTCCCCGTGGAGAATATTTATAGCAATCAGCCCCAGCATTTT. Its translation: CASSFPVENIYSNQPQHF.

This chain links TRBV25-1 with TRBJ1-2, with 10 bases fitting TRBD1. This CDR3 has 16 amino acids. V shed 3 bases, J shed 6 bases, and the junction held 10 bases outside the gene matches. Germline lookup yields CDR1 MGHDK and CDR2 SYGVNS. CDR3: CASSDVRQGARDGYTF. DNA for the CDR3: TGTGCCAGCAGTGACGTCCGACAGGGGGCACGGGATGGCTACACCTTC.

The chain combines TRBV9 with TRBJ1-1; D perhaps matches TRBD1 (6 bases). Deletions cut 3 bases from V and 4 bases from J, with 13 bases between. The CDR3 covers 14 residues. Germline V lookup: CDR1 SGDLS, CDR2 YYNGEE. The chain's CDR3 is CASSGFQGGTEAFF. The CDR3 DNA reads TGTGCCAGCAGCGGGTTTCAAGGGGGCACTGAAGCTTTCTTT.

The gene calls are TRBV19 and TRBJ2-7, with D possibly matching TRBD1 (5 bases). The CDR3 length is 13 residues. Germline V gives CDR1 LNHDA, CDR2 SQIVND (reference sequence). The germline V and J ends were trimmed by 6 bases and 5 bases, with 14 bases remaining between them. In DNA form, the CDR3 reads TGTGCCAGTAGCTCAGGGTCCCCGAACGAGCAGTACTTC. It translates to CASSSGSPNEQYF.